A single sample is the source of the 15 T cell receptor beta chains below, sequenced in a study of cytomegalovirus exposure and HLA in healthy donors. This PCR relied on a set of 60 Vbeta primers and 13 Jbeta primers. Clones were read by immunoSEQ multiplex PCR, and TCRdb kept only the in-frame ones, dropping some. In the table there are some 150,000 clones, less than 80% of which are singletons. What was sequenced was PBMCs. These receptors originate from a middle-aged man in good health and CMV-seronegative.

V is TRBV12-5 and J is TRBJ2-7; 7 bases align to TRBD1. CDR3 length: 12 amino acids. Germline V gene data show CDR1 as LGHNT and CDR2 as FRNRAP. After removal of 6 bases from V and 6 bases from J, the junction contained 5 bases not matched to a gene. CDR3 loop: CASGPTGREQYF. CDR3 coding DNA: TGTGCTAGTGGGCCGACAGGGCGCGAGCAGTACTTC.

In this sample, this clone turned up a few times. The chain recombines TRBV5-6 with TRBJ2-3; 8 bases fit TRBD1. The CDR3 is made up of 16 amino acids. With 1 base clipped from V and 3 bases from J, the junction kept 7 bases outside the gene matches. Looked up from germline, CDR1 is SGHDT and CDR2 is YYEEEE. The CDR3 spells CASSLKYQGATDTQYF. The CDR3 coding sequence is TGTGCCAGCAGCTTGAAATACCAGGGGGCGACAGATACGCAGTATTTT.

The V and J genes are TRBV6-5 and TRBJ2-5, with 8 positions matching TRBD2. Trimming took 1 base from V and 3 from J; bases not matched to a gene: 4. CDR3 length: 15 amino acids. Germline V gene sequence: CDR1 MNHEY, CDR2 SVGAGI. CDR3 DNA sequence: TGTGCCAGCAGTTACTTGCGGGGGGTAAAAGAGACCCAGTACTTC. This sequence encodes CASSYLRGVKETQYF.

V and J are TRBV21-1 and TRBJ2-1; whether TRBD1, the table's D call, matches the DNA was not checked. TRBV21-1 constitutes a pseudogene. The CDR3 spans 17 residues. Here the CDR3 DNA reads TGTGCCAGCAGCAAAGTTAGGGGACACGTCTTAGGCAATGAGCAGTTCTTC. This gives the protein CASSKVRGHVLGNEQFF.

This sequence joins TRBV15 and TRBJ1-1, with TRBD1 as a possible D gene (6 bases). Germline values: CDR1 LNHNV, CDR2 YYDKDF (reference sequence). V shed 5 bases and J shed 3 bases, with 10 bases lying between them. There are 13 residues in the CDR3. The CDR3 spells CATSRRTDTEAFF. In nucleotides, the CDR3 is TGTGCCACCAGCCGCCGGACAGACACTGAAGCTTTCTTT.

The rearrangement uses TRBV6-1 and TRBJ1-3; no definite D call. Trimming removed 7 bases at V and 3 bases at J, with 13 bases between. The germline CDR1 and CDR2 sequences are MNHNS and SASEGT. The CDR3 sequence is 14 residues long. CDR3: CASIVGGSGNTIYF. CDR3 bases: TGTGCCAGCATAGTGGGAGGGAGTGGAAACACCATATATTTT.

This clone was counted only a few times. The rearrangement links TRBV27 to TRBJ2-1; D possibly corresponds to TRBD1 (6 bases). The germline V gene has CDR1 MNHEY and CDR2 SMNVEV (reference sequence). The CDR3 runs 12 residues. V dropped 4 bases and J dropped 6 bases, with 7 bases sitting between them. Written as DNA, the CDR3 is TGTGCCAGCAGTTGGGGGCTCAATGAGCAGTTCTTC. Its protein is CASSWGLNEQFF.

Comments on this clone: One end of the junction does not line up with germline, which may come from a read error. This same CDR3 is encoded by further DNA sequences in the sample. The chain has TRBV16 and TRBJ1-5; D is undetermined. This CDR3 region has 14 residues. Germline V lookup: CDR1 KGHSY, CDR2 FQNENV. The CDR3 loop reads CASSQYISNQPQHF. The CDR3 DNA sequence: TGCGCCAGCAGCCAATATATCAGCAATCAGCCCCAGCATTTT.

The V gene is TRBV5-4, the J gene TRBJ2-4; D is possibly TRBD1 (7 bases). CDR1 is SGHNT, CDR2 YYREEE, per germline (reference sequence). Trimming pared 3 bases from V and 4 bases from J, leaving 20 bases between. The CDR3 totals 17 residues. The CDR3 DNA sequence: TGTGCCAGCAGCTCTATTGGCCGCGGGACAGTAAAAAACATTCAGTACTTC. Its protein product is CASSSIGRGTVKNIQYF.

The chain couples TRBV5-1 to TRBJ2-3, with a weak D call TRBD1 (5 bases). V lost 0 bases, J lost 0 bases, and 5 bases lay in between. Germline V gene sequence: CDR1 SGHRS, CDR2 YFSETQ. The length of the CDR3 is 14 residues. CDR3: CASSLDRSTDTQYF. DNA for the CDR3: TGCGCCAGCAGCTTGGACAGGAGCACAGATACGCAGTATTTT.

The chain links TRBV5-6 to TRBJ2-7; 8 nucleotides agree with TRBD2. Trimming cost V 2 bases and J 6 bases; bases outside gene matches: 7. The germline CDR1 and CDR2 sequences are SGHDT and YYEEEE. This CDR3 region has 14 residues. This CDR3 reads CASSLWGSGSEQYF. The CDR3 DNA follows: TGTGCCAGCAGCTTATGGGGAAGCGGGAGCGAGCAGTACTTC.

As DNA, the CDR3 is TGTGCCAGCAGAATAACCGGGACAGGGGGTAGGGAGCAGTACTTC. As protein: CASRITGTGGREQYF. The chain uses TRBV2 and TRBJ2-7, with 11 bases identical to TRBD1. The CDR3 runs to 15 residues. After removal of 6 bases from V and 7 bases from J, the junction contained 11 bases not matched to a gene. Germline V gene data show CDR1 as SNHLY and CDR2 as FYNNEI. The entire variable domain, with the rest obtained from reference TRBV2 and TRBJ2-7, is as follows: EPEVTQTPSHQVTQMGQEVILRCVPISNHLYFYWYRQILGQKVEFLVSFYNNEISEKSEIFDDQFSVERPDGSNFTLKIRSTKLEDSAMYFCASRITGTGGREQYFGPGTRLTVT.

The genes are TRBV2 and TRBJ2-5, with D possibly being TRBD1 (5 bases). Trimming cost V 3 bases and J 5 bases, with 13 bases left between them. The CDR3 sequence is 14 residues long. Germline assignment: CDR1 SNHLY and CDR2 FYNNEI. The CDR3 reads CASSEARVGETQYF. Here the CDR3 DNA reads TGTGCCAGCAGTGAGGCCAGGGTCGGCGAGACCCAGTACTTC.

The chain employs TRBV7-2 and TRBJ2-7; no clear D gene. The CDR3 is made up of 14 amino acids. Germline V gene lookup returns CDR1 SGHTA and CDR2 FQGNSA. V gave up 2 bases and J gave up 6 bases, with 14 bases separating them. The CDR3 nucleotides are TGTGCCAGCAGCTTAAGACGCCCCGGCGGCGAGCAGTACTTC. Translation gives CASSLRRPGGEQYF.

This chain links TRBV4-3 with TRBJ2-7, with D unresolved. This CDR3 is built from 15 residues. The ends were cut back, 0 bases at V and 6 bases at J, with 15 bases in the middle. Germline assignment: CDR1 LGHNA and CDR2 YSLEER. The CDR3: CASSQDRGHAGEQYF. DNA for the CDR3: TGCGCCAGCAGCCAAGATAGAGGTCACGCCGGCGAGCAGTACTTC.